This T cell receptor (beta chain) originates from a study of quantifying T cell responses using KT2 cells. Study details: Reverse transcription used primers in the TCR alpha and beta constant regions.

This clonotype was detected ten times or more. Antigen: not known. KT2, a clone with a known TCR, was spiked into unfractionated PBMC. KT2 cells were mixed with fixed PBMC numbers at varying ratios. In germline, CDR1 is SQVTM, CDR2 ANQGSEA. The CDR3 is 13 residues long. Trimming shortened V by 1 base and J by 7 bases, and 13 bases separated the two germline ends. The cDNA 3' end received a ligated oligonucleotide with a UMI. First-round PCR used three to five cycles and beta primers RC1.1 and RC1.2 covering TRBC1 and TRBC2. MiXCR, run by TCRdb on the UMI-ligation and nested PCR reads, gives a single entry per CDR3 protein. The sample carries tens of thousands of distinct CDR3 sequences, 11% recorded once. Findings and limits, study-wide: KT2 sequence counts showed saturation when very many KT2 cells were spiked in.

This chain uses TRBV29-1 with TRBJ2-5; weak D call: TRBD1 (5 bases). The clonotype originates from a human donor. The sequenced sample was PBMCs spiked with cells of the T cell clone KT2. CDR3 nucleotide sequence: TGCAGCGTTGAAGGGCAGGGAACTGTGACCCAGTACTTC. It is translated as CSVEGQGTVTQYF. The full variable domain, rest sourced from reference TRBV29-1 and TRBJ2-5, is SAVISQKPSRDICQRGTSLTIQCQVDSQVTMMFWYRQQPGQSLTLIATANQGSEATYESGFVIDKFPISRPNLTFSTLTVSNMSPEDSSIYLCSVEGQGTVTQYFGPGTRLLVL.